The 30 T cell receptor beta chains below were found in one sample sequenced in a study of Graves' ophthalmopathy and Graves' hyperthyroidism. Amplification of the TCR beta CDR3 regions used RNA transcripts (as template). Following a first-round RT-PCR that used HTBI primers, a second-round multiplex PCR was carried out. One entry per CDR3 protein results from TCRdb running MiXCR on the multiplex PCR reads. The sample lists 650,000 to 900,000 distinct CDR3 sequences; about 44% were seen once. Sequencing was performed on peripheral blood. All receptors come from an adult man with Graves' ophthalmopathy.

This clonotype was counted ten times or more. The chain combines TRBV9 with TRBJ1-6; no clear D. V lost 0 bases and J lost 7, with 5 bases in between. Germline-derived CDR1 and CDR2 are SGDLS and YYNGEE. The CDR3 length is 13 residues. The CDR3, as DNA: TGTGCCAGCAGCGTAGGTGCCAATTCACCCCTCCACTTT. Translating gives CASSVGANSPLHF.

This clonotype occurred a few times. CDR3 protein: CASSPGLATDTQYF. CDR3 coding DNA: TGTGCCAGCAGCCCGGGACTAGCAACAGATACGCAGTATTTT. The chain recombines TRBV7-9 with TRBJ2-3, with 9 positions matching TRBD2. The CDR3 has 14 residues. Per the germline V gene, CDR1 is SEHNR and CDR2 is FQNEAQ (reference sequence). Unmatched junction bases numbered 3, after V lost 5 bases and J lost 3 bases.

The CDR3 protein is CASSERSPVATGELFF. The CDR3 nucleotides are TGTGCCAGCAGTGAACGGAGTCCCGTGGCCACCGGGGAGCTGTTTTTT. The chain employs TRBV6-1 and TRBJ2-2; D call uncertain. CDR1 is MNHNS and CDR2 is SASEGT in the germline V gene. This CDR3 has 16 amino acids. V lost 2 bases and J lost 4, with 14 bases in between.

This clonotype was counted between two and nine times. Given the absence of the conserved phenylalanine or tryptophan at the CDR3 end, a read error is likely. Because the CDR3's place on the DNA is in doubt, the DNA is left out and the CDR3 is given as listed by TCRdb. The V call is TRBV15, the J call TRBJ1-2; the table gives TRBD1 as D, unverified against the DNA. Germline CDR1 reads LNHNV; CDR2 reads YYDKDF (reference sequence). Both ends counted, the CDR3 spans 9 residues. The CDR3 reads CATSKDRRL.

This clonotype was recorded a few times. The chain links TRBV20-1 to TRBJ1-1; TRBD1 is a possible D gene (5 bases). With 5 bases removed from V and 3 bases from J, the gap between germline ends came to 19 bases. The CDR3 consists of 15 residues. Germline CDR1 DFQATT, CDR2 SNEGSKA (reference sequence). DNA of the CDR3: TGCAGTGCTCCCAGAGCAGATAGGGGTTACACTGAAGCTTTCTTT. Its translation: CSAPRADRGYTEAFF.

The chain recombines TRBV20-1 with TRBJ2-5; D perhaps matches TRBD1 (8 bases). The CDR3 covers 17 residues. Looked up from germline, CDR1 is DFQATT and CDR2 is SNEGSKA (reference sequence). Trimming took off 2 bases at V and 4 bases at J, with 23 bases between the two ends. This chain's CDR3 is CSARSPGGDSGGETQYF. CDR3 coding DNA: TGCAGTGCTAGATCCCCAGGGGGCGATTCGGGGGGAGAGACCCAGTACTTC.

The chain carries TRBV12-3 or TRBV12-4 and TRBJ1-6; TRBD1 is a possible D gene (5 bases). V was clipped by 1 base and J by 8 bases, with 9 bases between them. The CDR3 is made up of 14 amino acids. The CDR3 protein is CASSLGPGYSPLHF. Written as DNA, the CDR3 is TGTGCCAGCAGTTTAGGGCCAGGGTATTCACCCCTCCACTTT.

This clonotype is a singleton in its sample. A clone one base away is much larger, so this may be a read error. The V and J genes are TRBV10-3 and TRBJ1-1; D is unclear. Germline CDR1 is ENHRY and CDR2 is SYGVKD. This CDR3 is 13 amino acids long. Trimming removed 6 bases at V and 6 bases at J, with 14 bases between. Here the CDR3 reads CAIRTPSEAEAFF. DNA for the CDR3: TGTGCCATCAGGACCCCGTCGGAGGCTGAAGCTTTCTTT.

The CDR3 region has the DNA TGTGCCAGCAGCTTAGAAGGACAGGCCCCGACGAGGACCCAGTACTTC. Its protein is CASSLEGQAPTRTQYF. This chain joins TRBV7-9 and TRBJ2-5, with 7 nucleotides matching TRBD1. Losses at the gene ends were 1 base for V and 7 bases for J; bases not matched to a gene: 12. This CDR3 has 16 amino acids. The germline gives CDR1 SEHNR, CDR2 FQNEAQ (reference sequence).

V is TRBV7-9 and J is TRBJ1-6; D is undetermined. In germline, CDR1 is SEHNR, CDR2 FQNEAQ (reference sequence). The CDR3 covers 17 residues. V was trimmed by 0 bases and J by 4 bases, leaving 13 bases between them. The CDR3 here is CASSLARFGGYNSPLHF. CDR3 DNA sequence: TGTGCCAGCAGCTTAGCCCGTTTCGGCGGGTATAATTCACCCCTCCACTTT.

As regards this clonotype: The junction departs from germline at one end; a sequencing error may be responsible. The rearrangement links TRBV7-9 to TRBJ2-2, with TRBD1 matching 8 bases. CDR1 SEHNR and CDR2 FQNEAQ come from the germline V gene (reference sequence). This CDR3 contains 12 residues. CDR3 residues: CASSVMTGELFF. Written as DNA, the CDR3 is TGTGCCAGCAGCGTTATGACAGGGGAACTGTTTTTT.

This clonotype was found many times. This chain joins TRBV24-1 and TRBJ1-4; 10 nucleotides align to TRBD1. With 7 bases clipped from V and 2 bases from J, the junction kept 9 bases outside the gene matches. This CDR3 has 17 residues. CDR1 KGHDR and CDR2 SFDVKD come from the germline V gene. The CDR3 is CATSAGTGVSTNEKLFF. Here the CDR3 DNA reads TGTGCCACCAGCGCCGGGACAGGGGTTTCGACTAATGAAAAACTGTTTTTT.

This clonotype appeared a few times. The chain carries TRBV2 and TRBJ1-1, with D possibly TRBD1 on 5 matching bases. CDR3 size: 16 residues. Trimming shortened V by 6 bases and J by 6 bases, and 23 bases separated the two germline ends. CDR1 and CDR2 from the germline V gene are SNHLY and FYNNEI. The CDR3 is CASRERDSKLGAEAFF. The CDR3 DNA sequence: TGTGCCAGCAGGGAGCGGGACTCCAAGTTGGGCGCTGAAGCTTTCTTT.

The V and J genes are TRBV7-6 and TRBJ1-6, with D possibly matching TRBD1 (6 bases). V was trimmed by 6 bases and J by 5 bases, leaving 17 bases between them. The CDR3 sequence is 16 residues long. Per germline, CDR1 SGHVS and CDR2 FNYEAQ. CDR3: CASSPRVAGDNSPLHF. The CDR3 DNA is TGTGCCAGCAGTCCGAGAGTGGCAGGGGATAATTCACCCCTCCACTTT.

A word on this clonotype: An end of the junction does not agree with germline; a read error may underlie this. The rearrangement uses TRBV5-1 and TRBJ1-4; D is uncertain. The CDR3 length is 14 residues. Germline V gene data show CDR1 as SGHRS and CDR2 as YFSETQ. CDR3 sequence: CASSVGRTNEKLLF. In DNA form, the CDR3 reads TGCGCCAGCAGCGTAGGGAGGACTAATGAAAAACTGCTTTTT.

The CDR3 DNA reads TGTGCCAGTAGTGTAATTCAGGACAGAAATCAGCCCCAGCATTTT. The encoded protein is CASSVIQDRNQPQHF. J is TRBJ1-5 and V is TRBV19, with D tentatively TRBD1 (6 bases). Germline CDR1 is LNHDA and CDR2 is SQIVND (reference sequence). V was clipped by 5 bases and J by 4 bases, with 15 bases between them. CDR3 length: 15 amino acids.

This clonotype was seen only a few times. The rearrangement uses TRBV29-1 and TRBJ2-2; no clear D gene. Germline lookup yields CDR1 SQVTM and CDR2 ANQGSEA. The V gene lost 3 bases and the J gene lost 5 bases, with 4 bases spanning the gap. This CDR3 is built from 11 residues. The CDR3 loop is CSVDFTGELFF. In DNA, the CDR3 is TGCAGCGTTGATTTTACCGGGGAGCTGTTTTTT.

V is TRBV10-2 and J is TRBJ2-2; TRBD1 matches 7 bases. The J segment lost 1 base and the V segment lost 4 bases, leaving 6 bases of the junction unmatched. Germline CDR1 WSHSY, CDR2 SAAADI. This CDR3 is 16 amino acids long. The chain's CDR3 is CASSVLGQRNTGELFF. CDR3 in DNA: TGCGCCAGCAGTGTATTGGGACAGAGGAACACCGGGGAGCTGTTTTTT.

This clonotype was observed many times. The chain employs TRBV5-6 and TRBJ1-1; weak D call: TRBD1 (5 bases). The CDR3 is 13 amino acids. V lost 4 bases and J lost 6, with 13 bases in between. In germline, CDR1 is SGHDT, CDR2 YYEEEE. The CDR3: CASSRDGRSEAFF. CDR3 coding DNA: TGTGCCAGCAGCAGGGACGGGAGATCTGAAGCTTTCTTT.

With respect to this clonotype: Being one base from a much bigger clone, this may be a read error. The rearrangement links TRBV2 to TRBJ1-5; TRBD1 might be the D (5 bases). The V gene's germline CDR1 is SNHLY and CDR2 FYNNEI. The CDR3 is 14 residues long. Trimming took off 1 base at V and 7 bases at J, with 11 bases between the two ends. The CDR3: CASSEVTQDQPQHF. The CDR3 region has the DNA TGTGCCAGCAGTGAAGTTACACAGGACCAGCCCCAGCATTTT.

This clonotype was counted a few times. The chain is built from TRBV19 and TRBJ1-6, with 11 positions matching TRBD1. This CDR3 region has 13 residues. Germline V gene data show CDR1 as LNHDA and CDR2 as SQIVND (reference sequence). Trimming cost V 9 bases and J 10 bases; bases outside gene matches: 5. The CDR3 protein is CASRDRGLSPLHF. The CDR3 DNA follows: TGTGCCAGCCGGGACAGGGGGTTATCACCCCTCCACTTT.

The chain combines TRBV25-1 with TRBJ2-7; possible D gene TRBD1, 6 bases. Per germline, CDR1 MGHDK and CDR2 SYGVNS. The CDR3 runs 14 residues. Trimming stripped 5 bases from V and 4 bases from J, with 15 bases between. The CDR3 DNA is TGTGCCAGCAGTTACTCGGACAGCGATTACGAGCAGTACTTC. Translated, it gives CASSYSDSDYEQYF.

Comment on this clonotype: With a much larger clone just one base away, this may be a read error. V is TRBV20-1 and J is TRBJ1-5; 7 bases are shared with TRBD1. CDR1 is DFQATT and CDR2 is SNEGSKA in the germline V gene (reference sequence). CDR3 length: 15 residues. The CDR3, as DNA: TGCAGTGCAACAAACAGGGGTAGTAGCAATCAGCCCCGGCATTTT. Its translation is CSATNRGSSNQPRHF.

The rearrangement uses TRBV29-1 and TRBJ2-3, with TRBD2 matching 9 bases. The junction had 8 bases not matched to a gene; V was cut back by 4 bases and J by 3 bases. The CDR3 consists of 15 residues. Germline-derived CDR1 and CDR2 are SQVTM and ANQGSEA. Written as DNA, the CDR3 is TGCAGCGTTGCGGCGGGAGGGATGGATACAGATACGCAGTATTTT. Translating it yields CSVAAGGMDTDTQYF.

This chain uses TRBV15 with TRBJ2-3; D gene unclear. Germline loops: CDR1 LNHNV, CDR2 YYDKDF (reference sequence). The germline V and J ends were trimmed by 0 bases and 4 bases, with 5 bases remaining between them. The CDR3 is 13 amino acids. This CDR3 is CATSRDASDTQYF. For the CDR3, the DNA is TGTGCCACCAGCAGAGATGCCTCAGATACGCAGTATTTT.

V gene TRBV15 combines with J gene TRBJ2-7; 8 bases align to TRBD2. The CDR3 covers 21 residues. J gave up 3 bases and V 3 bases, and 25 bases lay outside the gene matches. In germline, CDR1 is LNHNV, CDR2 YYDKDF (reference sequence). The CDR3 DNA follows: TGTGCCACCAGCAGTGCTAGAGCCCCACCGTCCCGGCGAGCGGGGGTCTACGAGCAGTACTTC. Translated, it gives CATSSARAPPSRRAGVYEQYF.

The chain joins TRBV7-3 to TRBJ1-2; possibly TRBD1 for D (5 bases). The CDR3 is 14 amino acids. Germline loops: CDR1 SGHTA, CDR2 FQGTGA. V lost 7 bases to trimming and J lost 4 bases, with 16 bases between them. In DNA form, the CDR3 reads TGTGCCAGCAAGTCAGGGCTTATGGTCTATGGCTACACCTTC. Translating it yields CASKSGLMVYGYTF.

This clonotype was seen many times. The CDR3 DNA follows: TGTGCCACCAGTGATCCTAGCGGGAGGGCCGGAGAGACCCAGTACTTC. It specifies CATSDPSGRAGETQYF. V and J are TRBV24-1 and TRBJ2-5, with TRBD2 matching over 12 bases. The CDR3 covers 16 residues. From germline, CDR1 is KGHDR and CDR2 SFDVKD. The V gene end was trimmed by 3 bases and the J gene end by 4 bases; junction bases not matched to a gene: 5.

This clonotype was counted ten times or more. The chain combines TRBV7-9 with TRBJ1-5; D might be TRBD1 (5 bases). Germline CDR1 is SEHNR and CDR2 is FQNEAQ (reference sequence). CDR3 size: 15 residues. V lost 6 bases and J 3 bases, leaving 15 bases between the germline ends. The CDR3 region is CASRHPRDPNQPQHF. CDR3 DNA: TGTGCCAGCAGGCACCCCAGGGACCCCAATCAGCCCCAGCATTTT.

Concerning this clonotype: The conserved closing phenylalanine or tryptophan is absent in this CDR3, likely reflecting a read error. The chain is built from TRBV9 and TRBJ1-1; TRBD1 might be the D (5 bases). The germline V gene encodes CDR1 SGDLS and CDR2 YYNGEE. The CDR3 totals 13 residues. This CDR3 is CASSKTANTEAFL. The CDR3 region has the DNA TGTGCCAGCAGCAAGACAGCGAACACTGAGGCTTTCCTT.